The rows below give T cell receptor beta chains drawn from one sample of a study of T cells after yellow fever vaccination. In TCRdb, the 5' RACE reads were re-called with MiXCR into one record per CDR3 protein. The sample comprises about 350,000 distinct CDR3 sequences, under 15% of which are singletons, and 3.2% rests with the top ten. The sequenced sample was CD4+ T cells sorted from PBMCs, obtained 15 days after the yellow fever booster vaccination. The receptors here all came from a man aged 18 to 29 who received the YFV17D yellow fever vaccine. CDR3s include the opening cysteine and the closing phenylalanine or tryptophan. Expanded clones get a size class; other rows say once, few or many, or leave the size out.

V: TRBV7-9
J: TRBJ2-1
size: -
CDR3: CASRAGAFDNEQFF

V: TRBV7-2
J: TRBJ1-1
size: -
CDR3: CASRPRQGSREAFF

V: TRBV5-1
J: TRBJ2-7
size: many
CDR3: CASSLEPGNWYEQYF

V: TRBV10-3
J: TRBJ1-5
size: -
CDR3: CAISVQGDQPQHF

V: TRBV10-3
J: TRBJ1-5
size: few
CDR3: CAISDDIRGIQPQHF

V: TRBV5-1
J: TRBJ2-5
size: many
CDR3: CASGGETQYF

V: TRBV29-1
J: TRBJ2-5
size: once
CDR3: CSVEVETQYF

V: TRBV7-2
J: TRBJ2-3
size: many
CDR3: CASSLNGGTDTQYF

V: TRBV23-1
J: TRBJ2-1
size: -
CDR3: CASWKYTSSYNEQFF

V: TRBV5-1
J: TRBJ2-1
size: -
CDR3: CASGHTLAGFYNEQFF

V: TRBV20-1
J: TRBJ2-1
size: once
CDR3: CSARAGRRGWPYNEQFF

V: TRBV29-1
J: TRBJ2-5
size: few
CDR3: CSVARQDQETQYF

V: TRBV5-6
J: TRBJ2-3
size: -
CDR3: CASSLPARWDTQYF

V: TRBV10-3
J: TRBJ1-2
size: few
CDR3: CAKSQGGSYGYTF

V: TRBV7-2
J: TRBJ1-2
size: -
CDR3: CASSLVGGRNYGYTF

V: TRBV15
J: TRBJ1-5
size: once
CDR3: CATRVDSNQPQHF

V: TRBV11-3
J: TRBJ2-2
size: -
CDR3: CASSLVGGRGATGELFF

V: TRBV6-5
J: TRBJ2-5
size: -
CDR3: CASKRDAETQYF

V: TRBV5-1
J: TRBJ1-1
size: many
CDR3: CASSPGQGMNTEAFF

V: TRBV7-2
J: TRBJ1-1
size: -
CDR3: CASSLSGAGTEAFF

V: TRBV28
J: TRBJ2-5
size: many
CDR3: CASRLARETQYF

V: TRBV20-1
J: TRBJ2-1
size: few
CDR3: CSAREGASYNEQFF

V: TRBV28
J: TRBJ2-5
size: -
CDR3: CASSWVGLASRETQYF

V: TRBV7-9
J: TRBJ1-2
size: -
CDR3: CASSFRGSGGYTF

V: TRBV7-3
J: TRBJ2-2
size: many
CDR3: CASSPGTGGTGELFF

V: TRBV5-5
J: TRBJ2-3
size: -
CDR3: CASSLGSEFNTQYF

V: TRBV6-2/TRBV6-3
J: TRBJ2-5
size: many
CDR3: CASSKRDFWGETQYF

V: TRBV6-5
J: TRBJ2-3
size: few
CDR3: CASSSRVATDTQYF

V: TRBV9
J: TRBJ2-5
size: few
CDR3: CASSVDRRLQETQYF

V: TRBV5-1
J: TRBJ2-5
size: few
CDR3: CASSVWESFGGAYF

V: TRBV7-2
J: TRBJ2-2
size: few
CDR3: CASSLTGSSTGELFF

V: TRBV20-1
J: TRBJ1-3
size: few
CDR3: CSANRGPGNTIYF

V: TRBV28
J: TRBJ2-4
size: few
CDR3: CASSIHDPAKNIQYF

V: TRBV4-1
J: TRBJ2-3
size: -
CDR3: CASSQESHRRSTDTQYF

V: TRBV11-3
J: TRBJ2-1
size: few
CDR3: CASSFGTGVTDEQFF

V: TRBV25-1
J: TRBJ2-3
size: many
CDR3: CASSEFLGEDTQYF

V: TRBV7-3
J: TRBJ2-2
size: -
CDR3: CASSLYRTGNTGELFF

V: TRBV30
J: TRBJ2-5
size: many
CDR3: CAWSVQGETQYF

V: TRBV9
J: TRBJ2-1
size: few
CDR3: CASSVEIRYEQFF

V: TRBV5-1
J: TRBJ2-1
size: few
CDR3: CASSFSSGGTYNEQFF

V: TRBV7-2
J: TRBJ1-1
size: few
CDR3: CASSPRGRAEAFF

V: TRBV2
J: TRBJ2-5
size: few
CDR3: CASRLSRDRGQETQYF